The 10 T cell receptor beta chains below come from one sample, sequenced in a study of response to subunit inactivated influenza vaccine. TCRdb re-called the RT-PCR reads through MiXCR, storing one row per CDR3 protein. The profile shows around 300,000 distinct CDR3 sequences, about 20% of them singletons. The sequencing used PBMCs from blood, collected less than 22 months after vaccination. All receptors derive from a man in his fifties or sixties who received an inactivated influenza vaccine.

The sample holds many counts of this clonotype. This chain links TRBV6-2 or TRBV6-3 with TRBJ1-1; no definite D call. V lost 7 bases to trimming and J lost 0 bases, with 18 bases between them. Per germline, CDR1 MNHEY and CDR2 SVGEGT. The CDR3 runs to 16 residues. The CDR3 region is CASTARKTIMNTEAFF. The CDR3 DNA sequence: TGTGCCAGCACCGCCCGGAAAACTATTATGAACACTGAAGCTTTCTTT.

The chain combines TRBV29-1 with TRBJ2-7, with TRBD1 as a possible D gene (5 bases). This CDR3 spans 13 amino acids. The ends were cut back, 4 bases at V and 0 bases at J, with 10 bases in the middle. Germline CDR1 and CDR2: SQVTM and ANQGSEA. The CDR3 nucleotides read TGCAGCGTTGGACAGAGCACCTCCTACGAGCAGTACTTC. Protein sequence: CSVGQSTSYEQYF.

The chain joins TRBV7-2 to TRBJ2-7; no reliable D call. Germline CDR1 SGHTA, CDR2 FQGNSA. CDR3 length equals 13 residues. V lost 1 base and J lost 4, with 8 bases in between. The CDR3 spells CASSLVSNYEQYF. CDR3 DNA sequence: TGTGCCAGCAGCTTAGTTTCTAATTACGAGCAGTACTTC.

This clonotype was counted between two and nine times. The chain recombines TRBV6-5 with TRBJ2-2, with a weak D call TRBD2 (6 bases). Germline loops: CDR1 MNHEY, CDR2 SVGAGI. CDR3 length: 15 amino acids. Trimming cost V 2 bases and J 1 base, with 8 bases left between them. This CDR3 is CASSYGTGNTGELFF. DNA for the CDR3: TGTGCCAGCAGTTACGGGACTGGGAACACCGGGGAGCTGTTTTTT.

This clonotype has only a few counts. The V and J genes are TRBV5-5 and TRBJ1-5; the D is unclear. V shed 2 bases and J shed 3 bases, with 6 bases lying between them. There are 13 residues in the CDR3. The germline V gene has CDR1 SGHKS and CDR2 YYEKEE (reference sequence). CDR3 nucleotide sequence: TGTGCCAGCAGCTTACTGGCCAATCAGCCCCAGCATTTT. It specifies CASSLLANQPQHF.

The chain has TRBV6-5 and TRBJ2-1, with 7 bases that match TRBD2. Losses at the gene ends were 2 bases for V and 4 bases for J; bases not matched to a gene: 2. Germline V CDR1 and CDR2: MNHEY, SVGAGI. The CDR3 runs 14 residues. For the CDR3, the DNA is TGTGCCAGCAGTTACGGGGGGGTGTACAATGAGCAGTTCTTC. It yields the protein CASSYGGVYNEQFF.

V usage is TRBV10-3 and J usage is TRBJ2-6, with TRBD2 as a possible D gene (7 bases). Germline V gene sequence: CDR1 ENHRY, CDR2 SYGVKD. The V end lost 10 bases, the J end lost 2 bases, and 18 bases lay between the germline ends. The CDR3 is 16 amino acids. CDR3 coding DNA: TGTGCCACCCTGACCCTAGGGGGGGCTGGGGCCAACGTCCTGACTTTC. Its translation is CATLTLGGAGANVLTF.

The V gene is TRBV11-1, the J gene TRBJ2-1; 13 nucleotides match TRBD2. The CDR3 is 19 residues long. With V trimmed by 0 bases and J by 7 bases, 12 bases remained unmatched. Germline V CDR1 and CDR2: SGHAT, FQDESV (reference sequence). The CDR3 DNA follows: TGTGCCAGCAGCTTAGCGGGACTAGCGGGATATCCCTACGGGAATGAGCAGTTCTTC. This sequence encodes CASSLAGLAGYPYGNEQFF.

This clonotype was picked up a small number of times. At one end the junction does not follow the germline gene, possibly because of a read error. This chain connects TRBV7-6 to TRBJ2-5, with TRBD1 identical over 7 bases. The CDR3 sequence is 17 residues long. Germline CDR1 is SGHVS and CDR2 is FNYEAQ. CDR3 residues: CAGSKSTGANYQETQYF. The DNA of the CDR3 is TGTGCCGGCAGCAAATCAACAGGGGCGAATTACCAAGAGACCCAGTACTTC.

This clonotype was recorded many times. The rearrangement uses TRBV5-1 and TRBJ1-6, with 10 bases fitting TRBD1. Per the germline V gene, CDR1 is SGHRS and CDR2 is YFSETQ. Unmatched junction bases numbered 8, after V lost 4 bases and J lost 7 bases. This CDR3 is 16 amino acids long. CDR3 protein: CASSLTGGYRNSPLHF. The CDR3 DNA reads TGCGCCAGCAGCCTGACAGGGGGCTACCGGAATTCACCCCTCCACTTT.